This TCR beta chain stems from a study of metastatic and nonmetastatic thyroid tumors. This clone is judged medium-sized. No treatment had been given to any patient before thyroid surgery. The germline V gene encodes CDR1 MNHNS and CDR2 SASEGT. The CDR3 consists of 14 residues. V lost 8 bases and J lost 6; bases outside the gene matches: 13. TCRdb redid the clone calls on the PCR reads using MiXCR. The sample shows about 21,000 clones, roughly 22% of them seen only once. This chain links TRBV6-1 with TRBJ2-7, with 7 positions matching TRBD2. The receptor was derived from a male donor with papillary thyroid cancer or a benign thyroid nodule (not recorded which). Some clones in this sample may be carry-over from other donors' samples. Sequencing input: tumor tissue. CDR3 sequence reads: CASFMNGGGGEQYF. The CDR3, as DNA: TGTGCCAGCTTCATGAATGGGGGGGGAGGCGAGCAGTACTTC.